The 6 T cell receptor beta chains in this list originate from one sample, sequenced in a study of OX40 agonist ivuxolimab in advanced cancers. Libraries were built with the immunoSEQ multiplex PCR assay. The source is immuneACCESS, and TCRdb retained only in-frame sequences with V and J called. Part of the clones is not carried over; for the studies checked, unresolved V genes explain less than half of this, and the remainder is unexplained. The sample table lists fewer than 100,000 clones, more than 85% of them with a count of one. Around 6% of the sample is in the top ten clones. The sequencing here drew on CD4+ or CD8+ T cells sorted from blood, taken in a trial of the OX40 agonist ivuxolimab. These receptors came from an adult with an advanced solid tumor such as melanoma, head and neck, liver or kidney cancer.

The chain links TRBV11-2 to TRBJ2-7; D is possibly TRBD1 (5 bases). V shed 1 base and J shed 1 base, with 11 bases lying between them. Germline V lookup: CDR1 SGHAT, CDR2 FQNNGV. The CDR3 covers 15 residues. The CDR3 nucleotides read TGTGCCAGCAGCTTAGGCTTAGGGGTATCCTACGAGCAGTACTTC. This translates into CASSLGLGVSYEQYF.

The genes are TRBV7-8 and TRBJ1-5, with D tentatively TRBD1 (5 bases). In germline, CDR1 is SGHVS, CDR2 FQNEAQ. This CDR3 spans 13 amino acids. Trimming took off 1 base at V and 6 bases at J, with 7 bases between the two ends. The CDR3 DNA sequence: TGTGCCAGCAGCTTAGGGGGGGGTCAGCCCCAGCATTTT. Protein sequence: CASSLGGGQPQHF.

The chain carries TRBV15 and TRBJ2-7, with 9 bases that match TRBD1. The CDR3 consists of 16 residues. Germline trimming cut 0 bases from V and 2 bases from J; bases unmatched to any gene: 5. From germline, CDR1 is LNHNV and CDR2 YYDKDF (reference sequence). The CDR3 nucleotides are TGTGCCACCAGCAGAGAGGCGGACAGGGGCACCTACGAGCAGTACTTC. This encodes CATSREADRGTYEQYF.

The chain couples TRBV30 to TRBJ1-2, with 12 bases lining up with TRBD1. The length of the CDR3 is 13 residues. J was trimmed by 6 bases and V by 5 bases; bases with no gene match: 4. Germline V gives CDR1 GTSNPN, CDR2 SVGIG (reference sequence). The CDR3 coding sequence is TGTGCCTGGGGGACAGGGGGCGCGCATGGCTACACCTTC. Its translation: CAWGTGGAHGYTF.

This chain joins TRBV7-8 and TRBJ2-1; D remains unclear. CDR1 is SGHVS and CDR2 is FQNEAQ in the germline V gene. The V and J ends lost 5 bases and 7 bases respectively, with 9 bases between them. The CDR3 is 12 amino acids. In DNA form, the CDR3 reads TGTGCCAGCAGCGGCCCGAGGAATGAGCAGTTCTTC. This translates into CASSGPRNEQFF.

V is TRBV6-5 and J is TRBJ1-1; possibly TRBD1 for D (6 bases). CDR1 and CDR2 from the germline V gene are MNHEY and SVGAGI. This CDR3 is 14 amino acids long. V was trimmed by 5 bases and J by 14 bases, leaving 24 bases between them. CDR3 nucleotide sequence: TGTGCCAGCAGTCTCGTTCTGGGGGGACACGGGAAATTCTTT. This translates into CASSLVLGGHGKFF.